The sample holds one count of the clone carrying this TCR beta chain. The target antigen is unknown. V dropped 5 bases and J dropped 9 bases, with 17 bases sitting between them. This CDR3 spans 14 amino acids. Per the germline V gene, CDR1 is MNHEY and CDR2 is SMNVEV (reference sequence). PCR used 60 Vbeta primers and 13 Jbeta primers. Method: immunoSEQ multiplex PCR; TCRdb's copy keeps in-frame clones and lacks some. The table lists about 120,000 clones, 55% to 80% of them singletons, with 2.2% in the top ten. This sample stems from a study of cytomegalovirus exposure and HLA in healthy donors. Study background: HLA-typed donors contributed 65 million to 85 million unique TCRs, which were held in an early data release.

Study-level findings and limits: Later analysis showed most CMV-associated TCR beta chains appearing HLA-restricted. Reportedly, diagnosis of cytomegalovirus status by the classifier showed high specificity and sensitivity.

This rearrangement joins TRBV27 to TRBJ2-1; D remains ambiguous. The sample was PBMCs. This TCR came from a woman in her twenties or thirties in good health and CMV-seronegative. The chain's CDR3 is CASSAIALGSEQFF. The CDR3, as DNA: TGTGCCAGCAGTGCCATAGCTCTTGGCAGTGAGCAGTTCTTC.